Reported below is one T cell receptor (beta chain). These data come from a study of blood T cell repertoires in COVID-19. Study context: T cells, B-cell-depleted T cells, or PBMCs provided the cDNA or gDNA that served as material.

Some clones are missing from TCRdb's copy, which holds only in-frame ones; the method was immunoSEQ multiplex PCR. The data contain tens of thousands of clones, around 80% of them singletons. The CDR3 runs 15 residues. Germline values: CDR1 SGDLS, CDR2 YYNGEE. Trimming cost V 5 bases and J 4 bases; bases outside gene matches: 9. Sequencing was performed on peripheral blood. This chain connects TRBV9 to TRBJ2-1, with 7 bases identical to TRBD2. This TCR came from a man in his 60s with active or convalescent COVID-19. In DNA, the CDR3 is TGTGCCAGCAGTAAGAGCGGGGAGTCTTACAATGAGCAGTTCTTC. Residues: CASSKSGESYNEQFF.